Detailed here is one TCR beta chain. The antigen is undetermined. This entry comes from a study of Graves' ophthalmopathy and Graves' hyperthyroidism. Germline V gene data show CDR1 as SQVTM and CDR2 as ANQGSEA. J gave up 11 bases and V 7 bases, and 3 bases lay outside the gene matches. CDR3 length equals 10 residues. General study findings and limits: Thyroid clonotypes that were expanded above 0.001 frequency mostly also appeared in blood. Progression of ophthalmopathy was predicted by the model with roughly 68% sensitivity and 72.22% specificity. The 13-signature model separated ophthalmopathy from stable hyperthyroidism at 85% to 90% sensitivity and around 77% specificity.

Using RNA transcripts, the TCR beta CDR3 regions were amplified. Following a first-round RT-PCR that used HTBI primers, a second-round multiplex PCR was carried out. TCRdb reprocessed the multiplex PCR reads with MiXCR, giving one entry per CDR3 protein. The sample carries over a million distinct CDR3 sequences, about 35% recorded once. Among the exclusions were patients with other autoimmune diseases, uncontrolled infections, pregnancy or lactation. Sequencing was carried out using peripheral blood or thyroid tissue (not recorded which). The sequence was collected from an adult man with Graves' hyperthyroidism. The chain uses TRBV29-1 and TRBJ1-2, with 11 bases identical to TRBD1. This chain's CDR3 is CSGGDRGYTF. The CDR3 DNA sequence: TGCAGCGGTGGGGACAGGGGGTACACCTTC.